This is a list of T cell receptor beta chains from one sample in a study of regulatory T cells in long-lasting Graves disease. MiXCR was run by TCRdb on the multiplex PCR reads, yielding one entry per CDR3 protein. This sample has approximately 380,000 distinct CDR3 sequences, with about 20% found just once. The source material was peripheral blood mononuclear cells (PBMCs), sampled when the disease was refractory, from a patient treated with antithyroid drugs. The receptors were sampled from a female donor with Graves disease. CDR3s include the opening cysteine and the closing phenylalanine or tryptophan. D genes are given only for firm matches. Clone size, where shown, is once, few, many, or a class for clones that have expanded.

D	V	J	size	CDR3	DNA
TRBD1	TRBV11-3	TRBJ2-2	-	CASSRGQGNTGKLFF	TGTGCCAGCAGCCGGGGACAGGGAAACACCGGGAAGCTGTTTTTT
TRBD1	TRBV20-1	TRBJ1-2	-	CSARRQGGGYTF	TGCAGTGCGAGGAGACAGGGTGGTGGCTACACCTTC
TRBD1	TRBV2	TRBJ1-1	many	CASRITGGAFF	TGTGCCAGCAGGATTACAGGGGGAGCTTTCTTT
-	TRBV5-5	TRBJ1-5	-	CTSSPFGPTISNQPQHF	TGTACCAGCAGCCCATTCGGTCCGACAATTAGCAATCAGCCCCAGCATTTT
-	TRBV18	TRBJ2-6	few	CASSPSGRAGANVLTF	TGTGCCAGCTCACCCAGTGGACGGGCTGGGGCCAACGTCCTGACTTTC
-	TRBV28	TRBJ2-5	many	CASSSAGRWQETQYF	TGTGCCAGCAGTTCCGCGGGACGTTGGCAAGAGACCCAGTACTTC
-	TRBV11-2	TRBJ1-1	-	CASSLGTRNTEAFF	TGTGCCAGCAGCTTAGGGACACGTAACACTGAAGCTTTCTTT
TRBD2	TRBV28	TRBJ2-5	-	CAISTGGFGETQYF	TGTGCCATCTCGACGGGGGGGTTCGGCGAGACCCAGTACTTC
-	TRBV6-5	TRBJ1-2	few	CASSSWAGYTF	TGTGCCAGCAGTTCCTGGGCTGGCTACACCTTC
-	TRBV12-3/TRBV12-4	TRBJ1-2	-	CASSLTNGGDYGYTF	TGTGCCAGCAGTTTAACGAACGGGGGAGACTATGGCTACACCTTC
-	TRBV27	TRBJ2-5	many	CASSDMGTQYF	TGTGCCAGCAGCGATATGGGGACCCAGTACTTC
-	TRBV4-2	TRBJ1-5	once	CASSQETGSNQPQHF	TGTGCCAGCAGCCAAGAGACGGGGAGTAATCAGCCCCAGCATTTT
-	TRBV12-3/TRBV12-4	TRBJ1-2	many	CASSLTYGGYGYTF	TGTGCCAGCAGTCTGACTTACGGAGGCTATGGCTACACCTTC
-	TRBV20-1	TRBJ1-2	few	CSAPRDTENGYTF	TGCAGTGCCCCCCGGGACACAGAAAATGGCTACACCTTC